This TCR beta chain was identified in a study of STAT5B mutations in CD4+ large granular lymphocyte leukemia. The CDR3 totals 16 residues. V gave up 3 bases and J gave up 3 bases, with 16 bases separating them. Per germline, CDR1 SGHNT and CDR2 YENEEA. Study results and caveats: The CD4+ versus CD8+ T-LGLL clonality difference may reflect limited sample size. Main leukemic clonotypes were patient-specific, but 25% appeared at low frequency elsewhere. Top patient clones used TRBV06 genes more often: 8/27 versus 2/35 in controls.

In the original analysis: Productive clonotypes were detectable down to 2.59 x 10-5 frequency. Profiled with immunoSEQ multiplex PCR; TCRdb holds only in-frame clones, not every one. The V and J calls and clone size are taken from that table; D and trimming were inferred from the DNA. The sample lists 30,000 to 40,000 clones, around 76% occurring once. In the case of this clone: Its antigen is undetermined.

The sample taken for sequencing was CD4+ T cells from blood buffy coats. The clonotype was recovered from a human donor in good health. The chain combines TRBV11-3 with TRBJ2-3; no reliable D call. CDR3 sequence: CASSFRKTLGTDTQYF. DNA for the CDR3: TGTGCCAGCAGCTTTAGAAAGACCCTCGGGACAGATACGCAGTATTTT. Together with reference TRBV11-3 and TRBJ2-3, the CDR3 gives the full variable domain: EAGVVQSPRYKIIEKKQPVAFWCNPISGHNTLYWYLQNLGQGPELLIRYENEEAVDDSQLPKDRFSAERLKGVDSTLKIQPAELGDSAVYLCASSFRKTLGTDTQYFGPGTRLTVL.